The entry that follows covers one T cell receptor (beta chain) sequence. The record originates from a study of T cells in Graves' hyperthyroidism and ophthalmopathy. CDR1 SGHDT and CDR2 YYEEEE come from the germline V gene. The CDR3 is 12 residues long. The junction had 0 bases not matched to a gene; V was cut back by 0 bases and J by 7 bases. The CDR3 regions of TCR beta were amplified from RNA transcripts. A set of HTBI primers served as the primers for a first-round RT-PCR of the TCR CDR3. In TCRdb, the multiplex PCR reads were re-called with MiXCR into one record per CDR3 protein. This table has 190,000 or so distinct CDR3 sequences, about 16% appearing once. Absent ophthalmopathy progression within 18 months defined stable Graves' hyperthyroidism. Diagnoses were established using clinical symptoms, serum thyroxine and TRAb, thyroid ultrasound and orbital computed tomography.

The sequence came from a man in his forties with Graves' hyperthyroidism. The rearrangement uses TRBV5-6 and TRBJ1-2; 7 positions match TRBD1. The sample consisted of blood. The CDR3 region is CASSLEGAGYTF. The CDR3 DNA reads TGTGCCAGCAGCTTGGAGGGGGCTGGCTACACCTTC.